This entry lists 3 T cell receptor beta chains sequenced from one sample in a study of human T cells and chemical hapten exposure. The time point denotes: healthy volunteer bleed at 6 weeks. Unfractionated whole blood yielded the extracted total RNA. Using its own MiXCR run on the RACE reads, TCRdb lists one record per CDR3 protein. Here the sample spans about 80,000 distinct CDR3 sequences, about 8.6% being singletons. The sequenced sample consisted of whole blood. The receptors derive from a female donor in good health. Some clones in this sample may be carry-over from other donors' samples.

Many counts were recorded for this clonotype. This sequence joins TRBV6-5 and TRBJ2-3; 9 bases agree with TRBD1. This CDR3 region has 13 residues. Per germline, CDR1 MNHEY and CDR2 SVGAGI. The V gene end was trimmed by 6 bases and the J gene end by 12 bases; junction bases not matched to a gene: 10. Here the CDR3 reads CASSRTLQGAQYF. In nucleotides, the CDR3 is TGTGCCAGCAGCCGGACCCTACAGGGGGCCCAGTATTTT.

The chain carries TRBV2 and TRBJ1-2; no clear D gene. V was shortened by 1 base and J by 4 bases, with 10 bases between the two germline ends. From germline, CDR1 is SNHLY and CDR2 FYNNEI. This CDR3 is built from 14 residues. Written as DNA, the CDR3 is TGTGCCAGCAGTGAAGAGTCAGCCCGCTATGGCTACACCTTC. Protein product: CASSEESARYGYTF.

This clonotype was picked up many times. This CDR3 reads CATSRDPTSWAYSGANVLTF. The CDR3 bases are TGTGCCACCAGCAGAGACCCGACCAGCTGGGCCTACTCTGGGGCCAACGTCCTGACTTTC. This rearrangement joins TRBV15 to TRBJ2-6; D not resolved. Germline CDR1 reads LNHNV; CDR2 reads YYDKDF (reference sequence). Trimming took off 0 bases at V and 0 bases at J, with 18 bases between the two ends. This CDR3 spans 20 amino acids.